This T cell receptor beta chain was captured in a study of T-cell reconstitution after alpha-beta-depleted transplantation in children. The CDR3 is 14 amino acids. Germline-derived CDR1 and CDR2 are DFQATT and SNEGSKA (reference sequence). V dropped 6 bases and J dropped 1; count of bases not matched to a gene: 9. Preparation of the TCRbeta library involved a method that used unique molecular identifiers. TCRdb re-derived calls from the PCR reads in MiXCR, one entry per CDR3 protein. The table has hundreds of thousands of distinct CDR3 sequences, roughly 10% seen once. This clonotype was counted ten times or more.

This sequence originates from a human donor who donated a stem cell graft to a child with acute myeloid leukemia. Specimen: PBMCs from the stem cell graft donor, collected from the stem cell graft. The rearrangement uses TRBV20-1 and TRBJ2-7; the match to TRBD2 covers 7 bases. CDR3 sequence reads: CSAQRMGGSYEQYF. CDR3 in DNA: TGCAGTGCCCAGCGAATGGGGGGGTCCTACGAGCAGTACTTC.